The clone carrying this T cell receptor beta chain was observed a single time. This specimen comes from a study of T cells in tumors after PD-1 blockade. Looking at the study overall: A subset received ongoing vismodegib 150 mg daily alongside anti-PD-1 therapy.

The data were produced by immunoSEQ multiplex PCR, yet TCRdb's version contains in-frame clones alone and is incomplete. The sample has roughly 14,000 clones; almost 85% are singletons. Template: tumor biopsy or peripheral blood genomic DNA, about 616-6,500 ng per sample. This sample comprised PBMCs, obtained after anti-PD-1 treatment. The receptor was isolated from a human donor with basal cell carcinoma.

The CDR3 region is CASSPQPGLAGAYAYEQYF. In DNA form, the CDR3 reads TGTGCCAGCAGCCCCCAACCCGGGCTAGCGGGGGCATATGCCTACGAGCAGTACTTC. The genes are TRBV9 and TRBJ2-7; 10 bases map to TRBD2. The germline gives CDR1 SGDLS, CDR2 YYNGEE. J was trimmed by 2 bases and V by 4 bases; bases with no gene match: 18. The CDR3 contains 19 residues. Drawing the rest from reference TRBV9 and TRBJ2-7, the complete variable domain is DSGVTQTPKHLITATGQRVTLRCSPRSGDLSVYWYQQSLDQGLQFLIQYYNGEERAKGNILERFSAQQFPDLHSELNLSSLELGDSALYFCASSPQPGLAGAYAYEQYFGPGTRLTVT.